Below, 25 T cell receptor beta chains from the same sample are listed, as sequenced in a study of beta chain features in type 1 diabetes. Study-level points and caveats: A moderate, significant TCRB CDR3 shortening appeared in type 1 diabetes across four CD4+ subsets.

Their cognate antigens are unknown. Expressed TCRB transcripts got sequenced, as all isolated RNA was reverse transcribed. Sequencing used immunoSEQ multiplex PCR; TCRdb keeps in-frame clones, though not all of them. The data contain 600,000 or so clones, 11% to 15% of them singletons. Source material: naive CD4+ T cells from blood. Receptors originate from a man between 18 and 35 years old with type 1 diabetes.

A note on this clone: Other DNA variants within this sample encode the same CDR3. V usage is TRBV28 and J usage is TRBJ2-7, with a possible D match to TRBD1 (5 bases). Germline V CDR1 and CDR2: MDHEN, SYDVKM. CDR3 length: 13 residues. The V end was cut by 2 bases, the J end by 2 bases, with 7 bases between. CDR3 sequence (DNA): TGTGCCAGCAGTTTACCAGGGCCCTACGAGCAGTACTTC. It yields the protein CASSLPGPYEQYF.

The gene calls are TRBV5-4 and TRBJ2-7; 7 nucleotides align to TRBD1. CDR1 is SGHNT and CDR2 is YYREEE in the germline V gene (reference sequence). This CDR3 has 16 amino acids. After removal of 4 bases from V and 2 bases from J, the junction contained 12 bases not matched to a gene. The CDR3 region has the DNA TGTGCCAGCAGCCCCGGATCGACAGGGATGCCCTACGAGCAGTACTTC. Its translation is CASSPGSTGMPYEQYF.

This clone was detected a few times. V usage is TRBV18 and J usage is TRBJ2-2; no definite D call. CDR3 length: 13 residues. Germline-derived CDR1 and CDR2 are KGHSH and LQKENI. Trimming removed 3 bases at V and 6 bases at J, with 8 bases between. CDR3 amino acids: CASSPDWPGELFF. The CDR3 nucleotides read TGTGCCAGCTCACCGGATTGGCCCGGGGAGCTGTTTTTT.

V usage is TRBV6-5 and J usage is TRBJ2-4; no reliable D call. CDR3 length: 14 amino acids. Germline CDR1 MNHEY, CDR2 SVGAGI. Trimming shortened V by 6 bases and J by 3 bases, and 12 bases separated the two germline ends. For the CDR3, the DNA is TGTGCCAGCAGCCCGACGAGATTCAAAAACATTCAGTACTTC. It codes for CASSPTRFKNIQYF.

This clone was counted only a few times. This sequence joins TRBV15 and TRBJ1-1; 8 nucleotides line up with TRBD1. The ends lost 2 bases at V and 4 bases at J; junction bases unmatched: 3. The CDR3 is 14 residues long. Germline V lookup: CDR1 LNHNV, CDR2 YYDKDF (reference sequence). CDR3 residues: CATSRNRGTTEAFF. The CDR3 DNA sequence: TGTGCCACCAGCAGAAACAGGGGGACCACTGAAGCTTTCTTT.

This clone was seen only a few times. The genes are TRBV30 and TRBJ1-1; the D gene is possibly TRBD1 (5 bases). This CDR3 spans 13 amino acids. Between the trimmed V and J ends, which lost 2 bases and 4 bases, there was a span of 11 bases. Germline V gives CDR1 GTSNPN, CDR2 SVGIG (reference sequence). The CDR3 DNA is TGTGCCTGGAGTAAAAGAGGGGTCACTGAAGCTTTCTTT. This sequence encodes CAWSKRGVTEAFF.

The chain joins TRBV2 to TRBJ1-1; TRBD1 matches at 9 bases. The CDR3 covers 11 residues. Germline V lookup: CDR1 SNHLY, CDR2 FYNNEI. The junction had 3 bases not matched to a gene; V was cut back by 6 bases and J by 10 bases. In nucleotides, the CDR3 is TGTGCCAGCAGGGAGACAGGGGGAGCTTTCTTT. Translated, it gives CASRETGGAFF.

This chain joins TRBV30 and TRBJ2-5; 8 positions agree with TRBD1. The end of the DNA fits TRBJ2-7 better, so the J call may be wrong. CDR3 length: 13 amino acids. CDR1 and CDR2 from the germline V gene are GTSNPN and SVGIG (reference sequence). The CDR3 DNA follows: TGTGCCTGGAGTCCGGACAGGGTTAACGAGCAGTACTTC. This gives the protein CAWSPDRVNEQYF.

This chain connects TRBV6-5 to TRBJ2-7; perhaps TRBD1 as D (6 bases). The CDR3 sequence is 14 residues long. Germline assignment: CDR1 MNHEY and CDR2 SVGAGI. The V and J ends lost 5 bases and 5 bases respectively, with 16 bases between them. As DNA, the CDR3 is TGTGCCAGCAGTATACGGACAGCCCGGGACGAGCAGTACTTC. Protein sequence: CASSIRTARDEQYF.

The rearrangement links TRBV6-1 to TRBJ2-3; D may match TRBD1 or TRBD2 (6 bases each). The length of the CDR3 is 15 residues. Per germline, CDR1 MNHNS and CDR2 SASEGT. Trimming removed 5 bases from V and 1 base from J, with 13 bases in between. CDR3 DNA sequence: TGTGCCAGCAGTTTGAGGAGGGGGGGCACAGATACGCAGTATTTT. Amino acids: CASSLRRGGTDTQYF.

This clone was observed a handful of times. The chain is built from TRBV9 and TRBJ2-3, with 8 bases matching TRBD1. The CDR3 has 14 residues. V shed 4 bases, J shed 5 bases, and the junction held 6 bases outside the gene matches. Germline loops: CDR1 SGDLS, CDR2 YYNGEE. CDR3 in amino acids: CASSSATGGDTQYF. CDR3 bases: TGTGCCAGCAGCTCCGCTACAGGGGGAGATACGCAGTATTTT.

In its sample, this clone was seen a few times. The chain uses TRBV5-4 and TRBJ2-3; 9 bases are a match to TRBD2. J lost 3 bases, V lost 4 bases, and 12 bases had no gene match. There are 17 residues in the CDR3. Germline loops: CDR1 SGHNT, CDR2 YYREEE (reference sequence). DNA for the CDR3: TGTGCCAGCAGCCACCTCTTGGGCGGGAGGGCAACAGATACGCAGTATTTT. This encodes CASSHLLGGRATDTQYF.

V and J are TRBV5-1 and TRBJ2-3, with D maybe TRBD1 (7 bases). Germline lookup yields CDR1 SGHRS and CDR2 YFSETQ. V was clipped by 3 bases and J by 5 bases, with 16 bases between them. The CDR3 runs 15 residues. This chain's CDR3 is CASSSTQGGGDTQYF. The CDR3 nucleotides read TGCGCCAGCAGCTCGACGCAGGGGGGAGGAGATACGCAGTATTTT.

V usage is TRBV6-4 and J usage is TRBJ2-3; 7 nucleotides line up with TRBD1. Germline assignment: CDR1 MRHNA and CDR2 SNTAGT. The CDR3 is 15 amino acids. Losses at the gene ends were 5 bases for V and 1 base for J; bases not matched to a gene: 6. CDR3 coding DNA: TGTGCCAGCAGTCGACAGGGAGTGGGCACAGATACGCAGTATTTT. Translated: CASSRQGVGTDTQYF.

The chain uses TRBV28 and TRBJ2-5, with TRBD2 matching over 8 bases. The CDR3 spans 17 residues. Germline V gives CDR1 MDHEN, CDR2 SYDVKM. With V trimmed by 7 bases and J by 4 bases, 17 bases remained unmatched. The CDR3 sequence: CASTPREGLVIRETQYF. The CDR3, as DNA: TGTGCCAGCACCCCTAGGGAGGGACTAGTGATTCGAGAGACCCAGTACTTC.

The chain has TRBV6-5 and TRBJ2-3; tentatively, D is TRBD2 (5 bases). Germline V gene sequence: CDR1 MNHEY, CDR2 SVGAGI. The CDR3 is 11 residues long. Trimming took 8 bases from V and 3 from J, leaving 6 bases between them. The CDR3 bases are TGTGCCAGCGGACTTACAGATACGCAGTATTTT. Translation gives CASGLTDTQYF.

Details on this clone: Other DNA sequences in the sample encode the same CDR3. V and J are TRBV7-9 and TRBJ2-7; D remains unclear. The CDR3 contains 12 residues. The germline V gene has CDR1 SEHNR and CDR2 FQNEAQ (reference sequence). Trimming took 6 bases from V and 0 from J, leaving 6 bases between them. For the CDR3, the DNA is TGTGCCAGCAGTCCGAGCTCCTACGAGCAGTACTTC. Its protein product is CASSPSSYEQYF.

This clone came up a few times. The chain is built from TRBV29-1 and TRBJ1-5, with TRBD1 as a possible D gene (6 bases). Looked up from germline, CDR1 is SQVTM and CDR2 is ANQGSEA. The CDR3 is 13 amino acids. V was pared by 4 bases and J by 2 bases, with 9 bases between. The CDR3 bases are TGCAGCGTTGCAGGGGCGGGCAATCAGCCCCAGCATTTT. Translation gives CSVAGAGNQPQHF.

CDR3 sequence reads: CATSTTSHEQYF. CDR3 DNA sequence: TGTGCCACCTCGACCACTTCTCACGAGCAGTACTTC. The chain couples TRBV2 to TRBJ2-7; no firm D call. The CDR3 consists of 12 residues. CDR1 is SNHLY and CDR2 is FYNNEI in the germline V gene. The V gene lost 10 bases and the J gene lost 5 bases, with 15 bases spanning the gap.

There are a few counts of this clone. The chain carries TRBV9 and TRBJ2-1; D gene unclear. This CDR3 is 10 amino acids long. The germline V and J ends were trimmed by 2 bases and 8 bases, with 2 bases remaining between them. Per germline, CDR1 SGDLS and CDR2 YYNGEE. The CDR3 here is CASSVDEQFF. Here the CDR3 DNA reads TGTGCCAGCAGCGTCGATGAGCAGTTCTTC.

This clone came up a few times. The chain combines TRBV27 with TRBJ2-1; D may be TRBD2 (5 bases). V shed 3 bases and J shed 8 bases, with 5 bases lying between them. Germline V gives CDR1 MNHEY, CDR2 SMNVEV (reference sequence). The CDR3 is 11 amino acids. CDR3 amino acids: CASSFGDEQFF. CDR3 nucleotides: TGTGCCAGCAGTTTCGGGGATGAGCAGTTCTTC.

The chain combines TRBV19 with TRBJ2-7; D might be TRBD1 (6 bases). Germline values: CDR1 LNHDA, CDR2 SQIVND (reference sequence). The CDR3 sequence is 13 residues long. V lost 8 bases to trimming and J lost 2 bases, with 13 bases between them. The DNA for the CDR3 is TGTGCCAGTTCCCGGGACACCACCTACGAGCAGTACTTC. Protein product: CASSRDTTYEQYF.

This clone has a handful of counts. V is TRBV20-1 and J is TRBJ2-1, with D hard to call. The CDR3 is 11 residues long. Germline V CDR1 and CDR2: DFQATT, SNEGSKA (reference sequence). The V end was cut by 6 bases, the J end by 7 bases, with 10 bases between. The CDR3 DNA reads as TGCAGTGCCGACTCGTGGAATGAGCAGTTCTTC. Translated, it gives CSADSWNEQFF.

This sequence joins TRBV7-2 and TRBJ1-1; D possibly corresponds to TRBD1 (5 bases). Trimming cost V 1 base and J 8 bases, with 11 bases left between them. Germline lookup yields CDR1 SGHTA and CDR2 FQGNSA. This CDR3 has 13 amino acids. CDR3: CASSLVAGSEAFF. The CDR3 DNA reads as TGTGCCAGCAGCTTAGTAGCAGGGTCGGAAGCTTTCTTT.

Only a few counts were recorded for this clone. This chain links TRBV5-1 with TRBJ1-6; TRBD1 matches 11 bases. CDR1 SGHRS and CDR2 YFSETQ come from the germline V gene. J was trimmed by 8 bases and V by 4 bases; bases with no gene match: 2. The CDR3 runs 14 residues. The CDR3 DNA reads TGCGCCAGCAGCACGGGACAGGGGGATTCACCCCTCCACTTT. Translating gives CASSTGQGDSPLHF.